These 26 T cell receptor beta chains share one sample of origin, sequenced in a study of cytomegalovirus exposure and HLA in healthy donors. PCR involved 60 Vbeta and 13 Jbeta primers. The protocol was immunoSEQ multiplex PCR, while the TCRdb copy is restricted to in-frame clones and leaves out a portion. The sample carries about 170,000 clones, roughly 87% recorded once. Sequencing was done on a sample of PBMCs. The receptor source for this set is a girl aged 10 to 17 in good health and CMV-seropositive.

V gene TRBV7-2 combines with J gene TRBJ2-7, with a tentative D call TRBD1 (6 bases). The CDR3 extends over 14 amino acids. V was cut by 4 bases and J by 3 bases, with 13 bases left in between. Germline V lookup: CDR1 SGHTA, CDR2 FQGNSA. As DNA, the CDR3 is TGTGCCAGCAGCTCAAACAGGGCGAACTACGAGCAGTACTTC. Its protein is CASSSNRANYEQYF.

This clone was observed a single time. Here the CDR3 reads CASSRDLSTDTQYF. The DNA for the CDR3 is TGTGCCAGCAGCCGGGACTTATCCACAGATACGCAGTATTTT. This sequence joins TRBV27 and TRBJ2-3; tentative D call: TRBD2 (6 bases). The CDR3 consists of 14 residues. V shed 6 bases and J shed 2 bases, with 12 bases lying between them. Germline V gene data show CDR1 as MNHEY and CDR2 as SMNVEV (reference sequence).

The chain employs TRBV27 and TRBJ2-7; 11 nucleotides agree with TRBD2. This CDR3 is built from 12 residues. V trimming: 6 bases; J trimming: 7 bases; junction bases outside the gene matches: 2. Germline CDR1 and CDR2: MNHEY and SMNVEV (reference sequence). This CDR3 reads CASRGLAEEQYF. CDR3 DNA: TGTGCCAGCAGGGGACTAGCGGAGGAGCAGTACTTC.

This clone was seen a few times. CDR3 protein: CASSFPGQGGEKLFF. The CDR3 region has the DNA TGTGCCAGCAGTTTCCCGGGACAGGGGGGAGAAAAACTGTTTTTT. J is TRBJ1-4 and V is TRBV7-9, with 11 bases that match TRBD1. CDR3 length equals 15 residues. V was clipped by 6 bases and J by 8 bases; unmatched bases: 8. Germline V gives CDR1 SEHNR, CDR2 FQNEAQ (reference sequence).

The chain has TRBV19 and TRBJ2-2; D ambiguous. The CDR3 spans 14 residues. CDR1 is LNHDA, CDR2 SQIVND, per germline (reference sequence). Trimming stripped 7 bases from V and 2 bases from J, with 11 bases between. This CDR3 reads CASNPRSNTGELFF. In nucleotides, the CDR3 is TGTGCCAGTAATCCTAGGAGCAACACCGGGGAGCTGTTTTTT.

The chain uses TRBV2 and TRBJ1-1; 9 bases agree with TRBD1. The CDR3 sequence is 16 residues long. Trimming took 6 bases from V and 4 from J; bases not matched to a gene: 12. Germline V gene sequence: CDR1 SNHLY, CDR2 FYNNEI. The CDR3 DNA reads as TGTGCCAGCAGGCGTCCCGGGACAGGGATCGGCACTGAAGCTTTCTTT. Translation gives CASRRPGTGIGTEAFF. The full variable domain, rest sourced from reference TRBV2 and TRBJ1-1, is EPEVTQTPSHQVTQMGQEVILRCVPISNHLYFYWYRQILGQKVEFLVSFYNNEISEKSEIFDDQFSVERPDGSNFTLKIRSTKLEDSAMYFCASRRPGTGIGTEAFFGQGTRLTVV.

The chain is built from TRBV6-4 and TRBJ2-1, with 7 bases aligning to TRBD2. There are 15 residues in the CDR3. Germline trimming cut 2 bases from V and 8 bases from J; bases unmatched to any gene: 9. Per germline, CDR1 MRHNA and CDR2 SNTAGT. The CDR3 sequence: CASSDDAGETYEQFF. The CDR3 DNA sequence: TGTGCCAGCAGTGACGATGCGGGAGAGACCTATGAGCAGTTCTTC.

The chain recombines TRBV2 with TRBJ2-3; TRBD2 agrees at 9 bases. Germline V gene sequence: CDR1 SNHLY, CDR2 FYNNEI. This CDR3 has 14 amino acids. V lost 6 bases, J lost 1 base, and 2 bases stayed unmatched. Written as DNA, the CDR3 is TGTGCCAGCAGGACTAGCGGACGCACAGATACGCAGTATTTT. Its translation is CASRTSGRTDTQYF.

This chain connects TRBV27 to TRBJ2-5, with D possibly being TRBD2 (6 bases). TRBJ2-7 explains the end of the DNA better; the J call may be wrong. The CDR3 is 15 amino acids. Per the germline V gene, CDR1 is MNHEY and CDR2 is SMNVEV (reference sequence). The CDR3 is CATPAASESSYEQYF. CDR3 sequence (DNA): TGTGCCACCCCGGCGGCTAGCGAGAGCTCCTACGAGCAGTACTTC.

This chain uses TRBV7-8 with TRBJ1-2; no reliable D call. CDR1 and CDR2 (germline): SGHVS, FQNEAQ. CDR3 length equals 12 residues. With 4 bases removed from V and 3 bases from J, the gap between germline ends came to 6 bases. The CDR3 protein is CASSSHYYGYTF. The CDR3, as DNA: TGTGCCAGCAGCTCCCACTACTATGGCTACACCTTC.

J is TRBJ1-1 and V is TRBV7-2, with no clear D. V lost 6 bases, J lost 5 bases, and 16 bases lay in between. The CDR3 totals 14 residues. Germline values: CDR1 SGHTA, CDR2 FQGNSA. CDR3 region: CASREAGRETEAFF. Written as DNA, the CDR3 is TGTGCCAGCAGGGAAGCGGGGAGGGAAACTGAAGCTTTCTTT.

The chain carries TRBV2 and TRBJ2-1, with TRBD1 matching over 9 bases. Losses at the gene ends were 5 bases for V and 5 bases for J; bases not matched to a gene: 13. The CDR3 sequence is 17 residues long. Germline assignment: CDR1 SNHLY and CDR2 FYNNEI. The CDR3 coding sequence is TGTGCCAGCAGTTCCCCGGGACAGGGATCTCCTAACAATGAGCAGTTCTTC. Translated, it gives CASSSPGQGSPNNEQFF.

The chain combines TRBV6-1 with TRBJ2-7; 8 nucleotides match TRBD2. The CDR3 has 13 residues. Trimming cost V 7 bases and J 0 bases; bases outside gene matches: 2. Germline V gene data show CDR1 as MNHNS and CDR2 as SASEGT. CDR3 nucleotides: TGTGCCAGCAAAACTAGCGGCTCCTACGAGCAGTACTTC. Its protein product is CASKTSGSYEQYF.

V gene TRBV5-1 combines with J gene TRBJ2-1, with D maybe TRBD2 (5 bases). Deletions cut 2 bases from V and 7 bases from J, with 13 bases between. Germline-derived CDR1 and CDR2 are SGHRS and YFSETQ. The CDR3 length is 14 residues. The CDR3 DNA follows: TGCGCCAGCAGCTTCGCGGCGGGTTTTAATGAGCAGTTCTTC. It translates to CASSFAAGFNEQFF.

The chain recombines TRBV7-2 with TRBJ2-5; 7 positions agree with TRBD2. Germline CDR1 SGHTA, CDR2 FQGNSA. The junction had 7 bases not matched to a gene; V was cut back by 4 bases and J by 2 bases. This CDR3 spans 15 amino acids. CDR3 nucleotides: TGTGCCAGCAGCTCCCGGGTCGGGGGGCAAGAGACCCAGTACTTC. This translates into CASSSRVGGQETQYF.

This chain uses TRBV28 with TRBJ1-2; D is undetermined. Trimming shortened V by 4 bases and J by 4 bases, and 7 bases separated the two germline ends. The germline V gene encodes CDR1 MDHEN and CDR2 SYDVKM. The CDR3 length is 12 residues. In DNA, the CDR3 is TGTGCCAGCAGTTGGGCAGCCTATGGCTACACCTTC. Its protein product is CASSWAAYGYTF.

V gene TRBV28 combines with J gene TRBJ2-1; tentative D call: TRBD1 (6 bases). Germline CDR1 is MDHEN and CDR2 is SYDVKM. Between the trimmed V and J ends, which lost 6 bases and 10 bases, there was a span of 22 bases. This CDR3 comprises 15 residues. The CDR3, as DNA: TGTGCCAGCAGGGACCAGGGGCGCCAGTATCGGGAGCAGTTCTTC. Protein: CASRDQGRQYREQFF.

This clone was counted between two and nine times. The chain recombines TRBV28 with TRBJ2-1, with TRBD2 matching over 14 bases. From germline, CDR1 is MDHEN and CDR2 SYDVKM. V lost 1 base, J lost 10 bases, and 6 bases stayed unmatched. The CDR3 is 16 amino acids. CDR3 in amino acids: CASSLFGLAGGGEQFF. The CDR3 region has the DNA TGTGCCAGCAGTTTATTTGGACTAGCGGGAGGCGGGGAGCAGTTCTTC.

For the CDR3, the DNA is TGTGCCACCAGCAGAGGACAGTCCCCCACAGATACGCAGTATTTT. It yields the protein CATSRGQSPTDTQYF. V usage is TRBV15 and J usage is TRBJ2-3, with D perhaps matching TRBD1 (5 bases). Germline V CDR1 and CDR2: LNHNV, YYDKDF (reference sequence). The CDR3 is made up of 15 amino acids. Between the trimmed V and J ends, which lost 1 base and 2 bases, there was a span of 10 bases.

This chain uses TRBV10-3 with TRBJ1-3; no firm D call. Germline loops: CDR1 ENHRY, CDR2 SYGVKD. With 8 bases removed from V and 0 bases from J, the gap between germline ends came to 11 bases. This CDR3 has 14 amino acids. In nucleotides, the CDR3 is TGTGCCATCGCTGGTGGTAGCTCTGGAAACACCATATATTTT. Protein: CAIAGGSSGNTIYF.

The chain joins TRBV27 to TRBJ2-7; 10 nucleotides agree with TRBD2. The J segment lost 0 bases and the V segment lost 2 bases, leaving 1 base of the junction unmatched. Germline-derived CDR1 and CDR2 are MNHEY and SMNVEV (reference sequence). The CDR3 sequence is 15 residues long. The CDR3 sequence: CASSLLAGASYEQYF. CDR3 nucleotides: TGTGCCAGCAGTTTACTAGCGGGAGCCTCCTACGAGCAGTACTTC.

The chain carries TRBV2 and TRBJ2-1, with D maybe TRBD2 (5 bases). Germline V CDR1 and CDR2: SNHLY, FYNNEI. CDR3 length equals 11 residues. Deletions cut 8 bases from V and 6 bases from J, with 8 bases between. CDR3 DNA sequence: TGTGCCAGCCTGGAGGTCAATGAGCAGTTCTTC. Its protein product is CASLEVNEQFF.

V is TRBV10-3 and J is TRBJ2-7, with TRBD1 matching over 8 bases. V was clipped by 0 bases and J by 2 bases; unmatched bases: 6. The CDR3 is made up of 16 amino acids. Germline CDR1 reads ENHRY; CDR2 reads SYGVKD. The CDR3 bases are TGTGCCATCAGTGAGTCAAGGACAGGGTTTGCCTACGAGCAGTACTTC. It encodes CAISESRTGFAYEQYF.

The CDR3 sequence is CASSPTHLRRNRGPYEQYF. In nucleotides, the CDR3 is TGTGCCAGCTCACCCACCCATTTACGACGCAACAGGGGACCCTACGAGCAGTACTTC. V usage is TRBV18 and J usage is TRBJ2-7, with 7 bases that match TRBD1. Germline CDR1 and CDR2: KGHSH and LQKENI. V was clipped by 3 bases and J by 2 bases; unmatched bases: 19. CDR3 length equals 19 residues.

The J gene is TRBJ1-2, the V gene TRBV20-1; D is undetermined. The germline V gene encodes CDR1 DFQATT and CDR2 SNEGSKA (reference sequence). CDR3 size: 11 residues. V was trimmed by 1 base and J by 6 bases, leaving 6 bases between them. The CDR3 nucleotides read TGCAGTGCTAGAGGGCTTCATGGCTACACCTTC. Its protein is CSARGLHGYTF.

This clone was counted once. The rearrangement joins TRBV21-1 to TRBJ2-7; no check of the table's D call, TRBD2, against the DNA was made. TRBV21-1 is a pseudogene. This CDR3 is 20 amino acids long. CDR3 coding DNA: TGTGCCAGCAGCACCCCGGGCGGGCGGGAGGCCGAAATATTCTCCTACGAGCAGTACTTC. This translates into CASSTPGGREAEIFSYEQYF.